The clone carrying this T cell receptor (beta chain) was observed a handful of times. Its antigen is undetermined. The source of the sample is a study of response to subunit inactivated influenza vaccine. Findings and caveats of the study: Each seasonal flu vaccination may recruit only limited new T cells, authors suggested.

TCRdb re-called the RT-PCR reads with MiXCR, one entry per CDR3 protein. This table holds roughly 650,000 distinct CDR3 sequences, roughly 14% found once. Germline V CDR1 and CDR2: SEHNR, FQNEAQ (reference sequence). The ends were cut back, 3 bases at V and 8 bases at J, with 10 bases in the middle. This CDR3 comprises 12 residues. This receptor was identified in a middle-aged man who received an inactivated influenza vaccine. The genes are TRBV7-9 and TRBJ1-2; D unclear. Sequenced here: PBMCs from blood, sampled approximately 12 days after vaccination. CDR3 amino acids: CASSFPSGGYTF. The CDR3 bases are TGTGCCAGCAGCTTTCCTTCAGGCGGCTACACCTTC.